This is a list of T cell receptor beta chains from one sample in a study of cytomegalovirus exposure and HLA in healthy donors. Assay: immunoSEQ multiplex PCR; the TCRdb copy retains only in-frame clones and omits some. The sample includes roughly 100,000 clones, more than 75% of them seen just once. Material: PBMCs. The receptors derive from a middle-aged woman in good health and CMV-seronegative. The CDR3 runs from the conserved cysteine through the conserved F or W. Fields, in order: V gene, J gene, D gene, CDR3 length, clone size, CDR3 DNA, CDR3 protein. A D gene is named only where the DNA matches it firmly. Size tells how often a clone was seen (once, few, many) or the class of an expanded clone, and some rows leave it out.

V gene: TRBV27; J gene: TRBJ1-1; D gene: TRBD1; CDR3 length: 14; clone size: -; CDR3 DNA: TGTGCCAGCACAGGGGGCAGGGTGGGCACTGAAGCTTTCTTT; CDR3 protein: CASTGGRVGTEAFF
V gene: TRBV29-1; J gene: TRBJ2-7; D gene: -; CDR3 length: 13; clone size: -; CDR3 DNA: TGCAGCGTTGAGGGACATCGAACCTACGAGCAGTACTTC; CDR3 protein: CSVEGHRTYEQYF
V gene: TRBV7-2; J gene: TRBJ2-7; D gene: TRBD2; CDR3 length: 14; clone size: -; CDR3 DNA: TGTGCCAGCAGTTTCTGGACTAGCGGGTACGAGCAGTACTTC; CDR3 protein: CASSFWTSGYEQYF
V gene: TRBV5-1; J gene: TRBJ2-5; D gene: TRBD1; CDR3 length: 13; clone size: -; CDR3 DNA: TGCGCCAGCAGAACAGGGGGACAAGAGACCCAGTACTTC; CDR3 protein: CASRTGGQETQYF
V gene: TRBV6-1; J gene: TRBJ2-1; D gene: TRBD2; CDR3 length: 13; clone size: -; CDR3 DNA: TGTGCCAGCAGTCCACGTACCGGGACTAGCCACATCTTC; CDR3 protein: CASSPRTGTSHIF
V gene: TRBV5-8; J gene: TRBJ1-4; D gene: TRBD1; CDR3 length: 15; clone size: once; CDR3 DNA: TGTGCCAGCAGGAGCCGGGGACAGGGGTATGAAAAACTGTTTTTT; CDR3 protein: CASRSRGQGYEKLFF
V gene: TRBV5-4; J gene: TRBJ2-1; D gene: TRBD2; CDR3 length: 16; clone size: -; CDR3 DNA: TGTGCCAGCAGCTTGGCCCTGTCTAGCGGGAACTATGAGCAGTTCTTC; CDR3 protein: CASSLALSSGNYEQFF
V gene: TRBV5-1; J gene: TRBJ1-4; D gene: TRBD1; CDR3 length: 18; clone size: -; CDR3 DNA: TGCGCCAGCAGCTTGAAGGGTCTTAGACAGGGACCGAATGAAAAACTGTTTTTT; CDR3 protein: CASSLKGLRQGPNEKLFF
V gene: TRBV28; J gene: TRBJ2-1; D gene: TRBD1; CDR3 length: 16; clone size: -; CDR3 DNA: TGTGCCAGCAGCCGCGGGGACAGGGGGTCTAGAGGGGAGCAGTTCTTC; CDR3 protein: CASSRGDRGSRGEQFF
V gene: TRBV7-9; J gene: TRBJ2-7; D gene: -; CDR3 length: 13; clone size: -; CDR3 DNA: TGTGCCAGCATACGCGACCAACGGGACGAGCAGTACTTC; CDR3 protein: CASIRDQRDEQYF
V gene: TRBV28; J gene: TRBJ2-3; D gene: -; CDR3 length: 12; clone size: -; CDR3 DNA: TGTGCCAGCCAACGGGGCACAGATACGCAGTATTTT; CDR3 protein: CASQRGTDTQYF
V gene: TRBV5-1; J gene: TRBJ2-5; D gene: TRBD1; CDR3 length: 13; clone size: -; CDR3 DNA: TGCGCCAGCAGCTTCGGGACAGGAGAGACCCAGTACTTC; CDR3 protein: CASSFGTGETQYF
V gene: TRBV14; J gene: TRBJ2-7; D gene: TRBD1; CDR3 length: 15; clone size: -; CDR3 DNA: TGTGCCAGCAGCCCCCGACAGGGATTCTCCTACGAGCAGTACTTC; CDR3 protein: CASSPRQGFSYEQYF
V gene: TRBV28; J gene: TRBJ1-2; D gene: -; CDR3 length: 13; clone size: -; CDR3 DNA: TGTGCCAGCAGCCGGACAAGGTTCTATGGCTACACCTTC; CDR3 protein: CASSRTRFYGYTF
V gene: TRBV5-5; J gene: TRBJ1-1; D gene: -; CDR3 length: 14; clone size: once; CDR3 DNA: TGTGCCAGCAGCTTTAGGGGGGGGAACACTGAAGCTTTCTTT; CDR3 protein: CASSFRGGNTEAFF
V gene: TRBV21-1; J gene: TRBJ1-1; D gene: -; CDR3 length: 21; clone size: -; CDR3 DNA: TGTGCCAGCAGCAAAGTCCCGATGACCAGGGACAGGGAGTCTGTGAACACTGAAGCTTTCTTT; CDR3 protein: CASSKVPMTRDRESVNTEAFF
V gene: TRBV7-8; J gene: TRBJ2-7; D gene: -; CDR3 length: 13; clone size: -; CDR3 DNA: TGTGCCAGCTCGATTTCCGGAGACTACGAGCAGTACTTC; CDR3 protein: CASSISGDYEQYF
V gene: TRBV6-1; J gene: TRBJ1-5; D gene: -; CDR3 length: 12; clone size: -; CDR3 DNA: TGTGCCAGCTCAGGCTACAATCAGCCCCAGCATTTT; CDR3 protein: CASSGYNQPQHF
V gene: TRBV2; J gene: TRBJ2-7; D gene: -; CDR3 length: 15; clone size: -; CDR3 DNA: TGTGCCAGCAGTGAAATGACTAGGTCGACCTACGAGCAGTACTTC; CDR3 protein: CASSEMTRSTYEQYF
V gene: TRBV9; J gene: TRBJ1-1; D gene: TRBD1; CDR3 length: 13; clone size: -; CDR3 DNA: TGTGCCAGCAGCGTGGGACAGGGGGCTGAAGCTTTCTTT; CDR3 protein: CASSVGQGAEAFF
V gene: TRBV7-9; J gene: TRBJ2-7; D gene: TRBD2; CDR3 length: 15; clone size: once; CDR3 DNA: TGTGCCAGCAGCATGACTAGCGGGAGGGCCCTCTTAGAGTACTTC; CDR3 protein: CASSMTSGRALLEYF
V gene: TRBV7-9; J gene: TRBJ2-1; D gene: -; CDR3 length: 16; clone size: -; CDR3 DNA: TGTGCCAGCGGACCGCGGGACCCGCAGGGCTACAATGAGCAGTTCTTC; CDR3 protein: CASGPRDPQGYNEQFF
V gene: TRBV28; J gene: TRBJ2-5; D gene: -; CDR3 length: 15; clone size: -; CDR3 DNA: TGTGCCAGCAGTTTATGGACAGGAGTTCAAGAGACCCAGTACTTC; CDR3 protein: CASSLWTGVQETQYF
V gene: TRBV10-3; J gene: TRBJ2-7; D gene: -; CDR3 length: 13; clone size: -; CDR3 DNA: TGTGCCATCAGTGATTTTAGCTCCTACGAGCAGTACTTC; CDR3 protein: CAISDFSSYEQYF
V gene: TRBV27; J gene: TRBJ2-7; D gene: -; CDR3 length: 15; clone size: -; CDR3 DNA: TGTGCCAGCAGTTTGCGGACAGCAAGCTCCTACGAGCAGTACTTC; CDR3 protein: CASSLRTASSYEQYF
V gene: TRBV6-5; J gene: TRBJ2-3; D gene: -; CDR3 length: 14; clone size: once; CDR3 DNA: TGTGCCAGCACCCCTCTAGGGAGTGTGGGTACGCAGTATTTT; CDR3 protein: CASTPLGSVGTQYF
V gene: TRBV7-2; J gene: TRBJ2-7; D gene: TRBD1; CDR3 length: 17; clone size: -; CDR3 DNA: TGTGCCAGCAGCTGGTCGGGACAGCCTACCCTCACCTACGAGCAGTACTTC; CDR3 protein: CASSWSGQPTLTYEQYF
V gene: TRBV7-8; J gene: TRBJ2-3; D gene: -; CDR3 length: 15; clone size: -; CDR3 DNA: TGTGCCAGCAGCTTACGGGTCGGAAACACAGATACGCAGTATTTT; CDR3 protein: CASSLRVGNTDTQYF
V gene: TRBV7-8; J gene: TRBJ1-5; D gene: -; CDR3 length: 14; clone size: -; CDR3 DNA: TGTGCCAGCAGCCTCGCCCGGGGGAATCAGCCCCAGCATTTT; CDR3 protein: CASSLARGNQPQHF
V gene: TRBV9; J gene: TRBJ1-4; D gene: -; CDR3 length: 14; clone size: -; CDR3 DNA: TGTGCCAGCAGCCCGGGAGTGACTAATGAAAAACTGTTTTTT; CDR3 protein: CASSPGVTNEKLFF
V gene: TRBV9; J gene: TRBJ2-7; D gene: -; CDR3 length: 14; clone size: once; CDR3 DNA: TGTGCCAGCAGCGCGGGTGGAGCGAGGTCCGAGCAGTACTTC; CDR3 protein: CASSAGGARSEQYF
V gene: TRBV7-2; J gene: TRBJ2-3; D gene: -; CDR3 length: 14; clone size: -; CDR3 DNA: TGTGCCAGCAGCTTCAGGGTGGGCACAGATACGCAGTATTTT; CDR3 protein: CASSFRVGTDTQYF
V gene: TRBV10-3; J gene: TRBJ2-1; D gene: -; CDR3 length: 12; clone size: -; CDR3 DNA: TGTGCCATGGAGGGAAATAACAATGAGCAGTTCTTC; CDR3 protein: CAMEGNNNEQFF
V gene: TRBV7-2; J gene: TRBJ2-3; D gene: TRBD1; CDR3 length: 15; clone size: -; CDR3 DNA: TGTGCCAGCAGCTTAATGGGACAGGGGGCAGATACGCAGTATTTT; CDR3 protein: CASSLMGQGADTQYF
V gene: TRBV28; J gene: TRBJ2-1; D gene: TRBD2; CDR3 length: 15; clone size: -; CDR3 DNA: TGTGCCAGCCTCTCGTTCGGGGAGGGACACAATGAGCAGTTCTTC; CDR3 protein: CASLSFGEGHNEQFF
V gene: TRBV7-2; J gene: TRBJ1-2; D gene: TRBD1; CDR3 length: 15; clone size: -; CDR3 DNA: TGTGCCAGCAGCTTTTCCTCGACAGGGTCCTGGGGCTACACCTTC; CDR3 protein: CASSFSSTGSWGYTF
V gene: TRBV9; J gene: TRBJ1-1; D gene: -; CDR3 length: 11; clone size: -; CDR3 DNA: TGTGCCCGTTCCCCAGGCACTGGAGCTTTCTTT; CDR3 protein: CARSPGTGAFF
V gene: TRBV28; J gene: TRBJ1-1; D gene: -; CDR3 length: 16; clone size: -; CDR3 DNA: TGTGCCAGCACCAATTATCCCCGGGACACCGGAACTGAAGCTTTCTTT; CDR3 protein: CASTNYPRDTGTEAFF
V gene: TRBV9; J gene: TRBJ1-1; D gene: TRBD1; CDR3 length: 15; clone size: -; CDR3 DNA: TGTGCCAGCAGCAAAAGCGGTCAGGGGGCCACTGAAGCTTTCTTT; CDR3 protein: CASSKSGQGATEAFF
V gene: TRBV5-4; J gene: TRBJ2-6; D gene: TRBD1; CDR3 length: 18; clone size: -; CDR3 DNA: TGCGCCAGCAGCCAAGTGCAACAGGGGGCGTCTGGGGCCAACGTCCTGACTTTC; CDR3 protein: CASSQVQQGASGANVLTF
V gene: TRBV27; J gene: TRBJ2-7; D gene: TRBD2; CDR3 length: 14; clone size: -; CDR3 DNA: TGTGCCAGCAGTTGGACTAGCGGGAGGGTCGAGCAGTACTTC; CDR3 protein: CASSWTSGRVEQYF
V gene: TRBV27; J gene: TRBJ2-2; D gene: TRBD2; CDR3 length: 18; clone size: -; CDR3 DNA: TGTGCCAGCAGTCTCCTCGGGACTAGCGGTATGAACACCGGGGAGCTGTTTTTT; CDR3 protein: CASSLLGTSGMNTGELFF
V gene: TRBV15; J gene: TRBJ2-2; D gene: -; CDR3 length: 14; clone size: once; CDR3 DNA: TGTGCCACCAGCAGAGCGGCAGGGGTCGGGGAGCTGTTTTTT; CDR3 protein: CATSRAAGVGELFF
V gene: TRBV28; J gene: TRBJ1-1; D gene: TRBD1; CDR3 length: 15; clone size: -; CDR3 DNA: TGTGCCAGCAGTTTCGTGGGACAGGGTAAGACTGAAGCTTTCTTT; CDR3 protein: CASSFVGQGKTEAFF
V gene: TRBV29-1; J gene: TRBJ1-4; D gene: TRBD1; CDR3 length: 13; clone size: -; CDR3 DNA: TGCAGCGCCTACAGGGGCTCTAATGAAAAACTGTTTTTT; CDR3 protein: CSAYRGSNEKLFF
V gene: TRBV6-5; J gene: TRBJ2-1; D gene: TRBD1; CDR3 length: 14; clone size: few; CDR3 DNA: TGTGCCAGCAGTTACAGGACAGGGAGCAATGAGCAGTTCTTC; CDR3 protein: CASSYRTGSNEQFF
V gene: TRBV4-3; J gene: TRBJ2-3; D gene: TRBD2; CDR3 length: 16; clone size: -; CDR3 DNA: TGCGCCAGCAGCCAGGGTGGGACTAGCGGGAGGGATACGCAGTATTTT; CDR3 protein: CASSQGGTSGRDTQYF
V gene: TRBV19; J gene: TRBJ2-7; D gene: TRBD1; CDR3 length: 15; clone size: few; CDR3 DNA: TGTGCCAGTAGTAGATCGGGACAGGGGCCCTACGAGCAGTACTTC; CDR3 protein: CASSRSGQGPYEQYF
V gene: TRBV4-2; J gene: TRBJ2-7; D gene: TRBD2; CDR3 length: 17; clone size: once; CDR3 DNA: TGTGCCAGCAGCCAAGGGGCAACTAGCGGGAGTATCTACGAGCAGTACTTC; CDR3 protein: CASSQGATSGSIYEQYF
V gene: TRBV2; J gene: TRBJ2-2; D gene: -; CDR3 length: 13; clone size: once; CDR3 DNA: TGTGCCAGTGGGACATTGAACACCGGGGAGCTGTTTTTT; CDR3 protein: CASGTLNTGELFF
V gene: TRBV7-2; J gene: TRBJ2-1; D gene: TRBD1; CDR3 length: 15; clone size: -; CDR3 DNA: TGTGCCAGCAGCTTTACCGACAGGGGGAGTCATGAGCAGTTCTTC; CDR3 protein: CASSFTDRGSHEQFF
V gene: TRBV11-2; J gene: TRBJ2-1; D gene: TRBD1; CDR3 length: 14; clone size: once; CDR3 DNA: TGTGCCAGCAGCCAGGGGGCGTTCTTGAATGAGCAGTTCTTC; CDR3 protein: CASSQGAFLNEQFF
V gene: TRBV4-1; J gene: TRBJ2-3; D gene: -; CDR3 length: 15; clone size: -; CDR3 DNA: TGCGCCAGCAGCCAAGGGCAAGTTAGCACAGATACGCAGTATTTT; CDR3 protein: CASSQGQVSTDTQYF
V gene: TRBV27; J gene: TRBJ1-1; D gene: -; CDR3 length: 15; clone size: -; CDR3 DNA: TGTGCCAGCAGTTTATTAGTCTCCGGAGGGTCTGAAGCTTTCTTT; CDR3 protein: CASSLLVSGGSEAFF
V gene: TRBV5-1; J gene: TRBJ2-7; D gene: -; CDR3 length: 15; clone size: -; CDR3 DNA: TGCGCCAGCAGCCCCGGGGCGGCTAGCGCGCCTGAGCAGTACTTC; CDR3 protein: CASSPGAASAPEQYF
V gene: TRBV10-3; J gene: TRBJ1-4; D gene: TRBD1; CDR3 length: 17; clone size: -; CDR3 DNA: TGTGCCATCAGTGAGAATGAAGCAGGGGGCATCCGCGAAAAACTGTTTTTT; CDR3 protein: CAISENEAGGIREKLFF
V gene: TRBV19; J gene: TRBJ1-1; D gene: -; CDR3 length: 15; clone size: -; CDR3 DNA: TGTGCCAGTAGCTATAGGACAGCCGTAGGCACTGAAGCTTTCTTT; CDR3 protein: CASSYRTAVGTEAFF